This TCR beta chain was profiled in a study of CD8+ T cells in alopecia areata. Study in general: Tofacitinib was given for 6 to 18 months, then stopped for 6 months.

Researchers gathered lesional scalp punch biopsies and peripheral blood from patients with alopecia areata. The table lists this clone with many counts. Its antigen is undetermined. The sequencing template was cDNA reverse transcribed from extracted RNA. This table comes from immunoSEQ multiplex PCR, and its TCRdb copy is limited to in-frame clones, with some not included. The data show about 180,000 clones, with about 63% seen just once and 1.5% to 2% held by the top ten. Study-level findings and limits: Scalp samples also yield sequences of resident alphabeta T cells from normal skin.

Trimming took 2 bases from V and 0 from J, leaving 11 bases between them. CDR1 SGHRS and CDR2 YFSETQ come from the germline V gene. This CDR3 is built from 15 residues. The sequences come from CD4+ T cells sorted from blood, collected at week 0. The receptor was isolated from a human donor with alopecia areata. The chain carries TRBV5-1 and TRBJ2-5; possibly TRBD2 for D (7 bases). The CDR3 protein is CASSFGGAHQETQYF. CDR3 nucleotide sequence: TGCGCCAGCAGCTTTGGGGGGGCCCACCAAGAGACCCAGTACTTC.